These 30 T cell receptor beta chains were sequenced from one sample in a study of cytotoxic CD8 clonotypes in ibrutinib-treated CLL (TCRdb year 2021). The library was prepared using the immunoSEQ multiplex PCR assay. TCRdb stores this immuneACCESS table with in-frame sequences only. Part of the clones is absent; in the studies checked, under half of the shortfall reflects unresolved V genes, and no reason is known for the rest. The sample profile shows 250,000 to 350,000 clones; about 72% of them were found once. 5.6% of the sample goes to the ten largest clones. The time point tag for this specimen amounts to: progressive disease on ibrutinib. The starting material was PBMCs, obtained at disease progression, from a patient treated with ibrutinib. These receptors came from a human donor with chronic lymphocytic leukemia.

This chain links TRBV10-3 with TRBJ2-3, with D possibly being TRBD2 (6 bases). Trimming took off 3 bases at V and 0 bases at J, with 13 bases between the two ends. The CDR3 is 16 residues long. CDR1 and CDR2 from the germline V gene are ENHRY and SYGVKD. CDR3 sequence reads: CAISDYAGLSTDTQYF. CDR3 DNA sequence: TGTGCCATCAGTGATTACGCGGGACTTAGCACAGATACGCAGTATTTT.

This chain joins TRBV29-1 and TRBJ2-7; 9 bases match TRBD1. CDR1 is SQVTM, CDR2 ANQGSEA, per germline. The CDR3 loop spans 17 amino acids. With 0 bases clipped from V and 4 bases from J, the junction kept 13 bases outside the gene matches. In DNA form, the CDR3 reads TGCAGCGTTGAAGAGTTCTCCGGGACAGGGATCACGTACGAGCAGTACTTC. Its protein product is CSVEEFSGTGITYEQYF.

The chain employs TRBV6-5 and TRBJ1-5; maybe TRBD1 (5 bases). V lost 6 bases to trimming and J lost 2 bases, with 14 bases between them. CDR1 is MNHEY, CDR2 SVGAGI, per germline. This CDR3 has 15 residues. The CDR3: CASSPGAGRNQPQHF. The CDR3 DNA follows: TGTGCCAGCAGCCCCGGGGCAGGGCGCAATCAGCCCCAGCATTTT.

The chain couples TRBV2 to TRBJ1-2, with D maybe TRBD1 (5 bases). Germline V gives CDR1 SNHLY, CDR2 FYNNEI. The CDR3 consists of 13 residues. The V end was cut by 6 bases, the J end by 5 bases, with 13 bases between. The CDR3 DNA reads TGTGCCAGCAGGGGACGCTTCCCTTATGGCTACACCTTC. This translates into CASRGRFPYGYTF.

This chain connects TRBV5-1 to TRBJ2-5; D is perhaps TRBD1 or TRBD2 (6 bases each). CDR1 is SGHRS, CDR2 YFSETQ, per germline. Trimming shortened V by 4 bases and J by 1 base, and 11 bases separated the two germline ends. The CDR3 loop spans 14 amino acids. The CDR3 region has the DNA TGCGCCAGCAGCACTGGGGGGCCCCAAGAGACCCAGTACTTC. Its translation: CASSTGGPQETQYF.

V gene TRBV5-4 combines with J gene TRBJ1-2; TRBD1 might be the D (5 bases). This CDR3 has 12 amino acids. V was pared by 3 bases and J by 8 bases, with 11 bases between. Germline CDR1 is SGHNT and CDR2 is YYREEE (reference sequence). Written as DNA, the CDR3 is TGTGCCAGCAGCTGGGACGGACCAGGCTACACCTTC. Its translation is CASSWDGPGYTF.

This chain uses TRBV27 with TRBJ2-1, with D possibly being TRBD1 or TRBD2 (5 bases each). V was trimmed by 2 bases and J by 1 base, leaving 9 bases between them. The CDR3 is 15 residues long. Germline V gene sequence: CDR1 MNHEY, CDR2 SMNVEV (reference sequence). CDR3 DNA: TGTGCCAGCAGTTTACGGGGACGGTCCTACAATGAGCAGTTCTTC. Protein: CASSLRGRSYNEQFF.

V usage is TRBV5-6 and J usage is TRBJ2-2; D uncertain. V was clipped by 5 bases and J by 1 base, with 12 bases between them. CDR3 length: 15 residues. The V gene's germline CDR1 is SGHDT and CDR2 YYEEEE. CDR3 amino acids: CASRRQLKNTGELFF. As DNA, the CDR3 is TGTGCCAGCAGACGGCAGCTTAAGAACACCGGGGAGCTGTTTTTT.

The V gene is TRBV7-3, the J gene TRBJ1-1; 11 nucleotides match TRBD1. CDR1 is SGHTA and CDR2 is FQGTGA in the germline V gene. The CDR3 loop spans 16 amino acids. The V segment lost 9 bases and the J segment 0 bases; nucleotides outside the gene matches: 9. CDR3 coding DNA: TGTGCCAGGGTACCGGGACAGGGGGTAATGAACACTGAAGCTTTCTTT. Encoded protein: CARVPGQGVMNTEAFF.

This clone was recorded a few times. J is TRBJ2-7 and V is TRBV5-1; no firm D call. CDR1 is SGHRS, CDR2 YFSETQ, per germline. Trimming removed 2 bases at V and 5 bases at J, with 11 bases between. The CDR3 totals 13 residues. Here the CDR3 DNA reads TGCGCCAGCAGCTTCTCTCCATCCCACGAGCAGTACTTC. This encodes CASSFSPSHEQYF. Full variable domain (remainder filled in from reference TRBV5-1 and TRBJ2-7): KAGVTQTPRYLIKTRGQQVTLSCSPISGHRSVSWYQQTPGQGLQFLFEYFSETQRNKGNFPGRFSGRQFSNSRSEMNVSTLELGDSALYLCASSFSPSHEQYFGPGTRLTVT.

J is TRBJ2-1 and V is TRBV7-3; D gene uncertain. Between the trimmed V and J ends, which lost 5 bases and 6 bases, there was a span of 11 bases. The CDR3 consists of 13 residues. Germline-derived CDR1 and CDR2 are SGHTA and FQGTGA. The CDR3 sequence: CASSTTRVNEQFF. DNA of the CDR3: TGTGCCAGCAGCACTACACGGGTCAATGAGCAGTTCTTC.

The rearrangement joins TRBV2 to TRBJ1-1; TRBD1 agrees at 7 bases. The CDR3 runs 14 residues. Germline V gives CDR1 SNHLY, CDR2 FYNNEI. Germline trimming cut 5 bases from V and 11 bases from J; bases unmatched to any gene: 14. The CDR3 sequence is CASSLKGGGVKAFF. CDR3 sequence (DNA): TGTGCCAGCAGTCTAAAAGGGGGCGGCGTTAAGGCTTTCTTT.

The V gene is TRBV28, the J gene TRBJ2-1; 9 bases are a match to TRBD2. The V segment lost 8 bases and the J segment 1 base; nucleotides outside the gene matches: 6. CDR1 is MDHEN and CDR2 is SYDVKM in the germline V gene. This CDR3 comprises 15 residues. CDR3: CASPTTSGSYNEQFF. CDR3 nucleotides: TGTGCCAGCCCGACCACTAGCGGGTCCTACAATGAGCAGTTCTTC.

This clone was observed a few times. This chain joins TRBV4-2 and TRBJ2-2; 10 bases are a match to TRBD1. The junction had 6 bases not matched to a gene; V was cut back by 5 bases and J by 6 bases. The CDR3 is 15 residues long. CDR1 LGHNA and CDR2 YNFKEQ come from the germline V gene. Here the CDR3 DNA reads TGTGCCAGCAGCTCCGGGACAGGGGTCGCCGGGGAGCTGTTTTTT. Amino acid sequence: CASSSGTGVAGELFF.

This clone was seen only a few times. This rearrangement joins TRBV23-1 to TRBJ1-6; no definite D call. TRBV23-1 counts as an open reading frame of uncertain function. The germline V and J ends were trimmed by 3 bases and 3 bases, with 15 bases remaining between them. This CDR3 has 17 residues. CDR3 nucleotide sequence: TGCGCCAGCAGTCACTGCAGACAATGGGGCTATAATTCACCCCTCCACTTT. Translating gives CASSHCRQWGYNSPLHF.

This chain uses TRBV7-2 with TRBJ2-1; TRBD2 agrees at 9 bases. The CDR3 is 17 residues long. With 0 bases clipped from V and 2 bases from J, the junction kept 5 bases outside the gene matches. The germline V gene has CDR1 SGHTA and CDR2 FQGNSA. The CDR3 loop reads CASSLAWASGAYNEQFF. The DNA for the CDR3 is TGTGCCAGCAGCTTAGCGTGGGCTAGCGGGGCCTACAATGAGCAGTTCTTC.

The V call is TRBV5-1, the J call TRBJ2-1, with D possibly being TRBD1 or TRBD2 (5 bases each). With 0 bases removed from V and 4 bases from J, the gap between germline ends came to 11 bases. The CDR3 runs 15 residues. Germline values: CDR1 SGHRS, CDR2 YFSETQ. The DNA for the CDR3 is TGCGCCAGCAGCTTGGTGAGGGGAAGATACAATGAGCAGTTCTTC. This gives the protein CASSLVRGRYNEQFF.

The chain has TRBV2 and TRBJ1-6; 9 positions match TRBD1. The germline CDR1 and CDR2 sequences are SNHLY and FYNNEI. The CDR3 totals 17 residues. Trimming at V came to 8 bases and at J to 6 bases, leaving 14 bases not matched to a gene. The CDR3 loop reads CASQGQGPTKFNSPLHF. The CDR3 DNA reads TGTGCCAGCCAGGGACAGGGACCTACAAAATTTAATTCACCCCTCCACTTT.

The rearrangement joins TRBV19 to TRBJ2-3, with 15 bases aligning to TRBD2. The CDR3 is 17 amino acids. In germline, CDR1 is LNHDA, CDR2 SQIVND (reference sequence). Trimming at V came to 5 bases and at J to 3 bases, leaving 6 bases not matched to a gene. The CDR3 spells CASSSGLAGGGTDTQYF. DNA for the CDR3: TGTGCCAGTAGTTCGGGACTAGCGGGAGGAGGGACAGATACGCAGTATTTT.

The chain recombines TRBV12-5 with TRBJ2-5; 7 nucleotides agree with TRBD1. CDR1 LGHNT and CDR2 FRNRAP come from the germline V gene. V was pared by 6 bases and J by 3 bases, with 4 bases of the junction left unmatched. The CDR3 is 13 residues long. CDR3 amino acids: CASGTGWEETQYF. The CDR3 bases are TGTGCTAGTGGGACAGGGTGGGAAGAGACCCAGTACTTC.

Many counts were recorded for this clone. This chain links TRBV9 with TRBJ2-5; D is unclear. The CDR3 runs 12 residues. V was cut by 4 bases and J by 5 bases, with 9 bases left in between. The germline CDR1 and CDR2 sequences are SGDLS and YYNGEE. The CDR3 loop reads CASSSSWETQYF. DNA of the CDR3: TGTGCCAGCAGCTCGTCATGGGAGACCCAGTACTTC.

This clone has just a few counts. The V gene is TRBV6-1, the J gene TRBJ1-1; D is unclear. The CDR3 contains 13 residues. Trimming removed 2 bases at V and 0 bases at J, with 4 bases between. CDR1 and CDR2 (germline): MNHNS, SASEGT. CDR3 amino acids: CASSELVNTEAFF. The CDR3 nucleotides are TGTGCCAGCAGTGAACTCGTGAACACTGAAGCTTTCTTT.

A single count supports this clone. DNA of the CDR3: TGTGCCAGCGGTTCCCACAGGGAAGTGACTGAAGCTTTCTTT. Protein sequence: CASGSHREVTEAFF. The V and J genes are TRBV6-6 and TRBJ1-1; D possibly corresponds to TRBD1 (6 bases). The ends were cut back, 8 bases at V and 5 bases at J, with 18 bases in the middle. Germline CDR1 is MNHNY and CDR2 is SVGAGI (reference sequence). The CDR3 loop spans 14 amino acids.

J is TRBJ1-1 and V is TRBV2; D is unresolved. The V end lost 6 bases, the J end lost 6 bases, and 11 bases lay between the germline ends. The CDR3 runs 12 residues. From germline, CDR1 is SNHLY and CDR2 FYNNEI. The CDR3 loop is CASRNPRPEAFF. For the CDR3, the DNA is TGTGCCAGCAGGAACCCCAGGCCTGAAGCTTTCTTT. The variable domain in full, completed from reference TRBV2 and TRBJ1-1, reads EPEVTQTPSHQVTQMGQEVILRCVPISNHLYFYWYRQILGQKVEFLVSFYNNEISEKSEIFDDQFSVERPDGSNFTLKIRSTKLEDSAMYFCASRNPRPEAFFGQGTRLTVV.

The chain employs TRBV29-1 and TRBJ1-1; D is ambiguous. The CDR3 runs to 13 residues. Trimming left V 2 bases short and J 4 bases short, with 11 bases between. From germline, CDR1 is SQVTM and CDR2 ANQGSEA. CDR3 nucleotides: TGCAGCGTTGAACAGGCCCCGGGCACTGAAGCTTTCTTT. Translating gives CSVEQAPGTEAFF.

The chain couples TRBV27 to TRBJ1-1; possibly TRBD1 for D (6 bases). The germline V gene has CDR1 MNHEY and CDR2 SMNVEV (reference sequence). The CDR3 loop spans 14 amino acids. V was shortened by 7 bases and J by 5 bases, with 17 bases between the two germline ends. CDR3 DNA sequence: TGTGCCAGCACCCCCCGGGGGCGAAGGACTGAAGCTTTCTTT. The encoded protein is CASTPRGRRTEAFF.

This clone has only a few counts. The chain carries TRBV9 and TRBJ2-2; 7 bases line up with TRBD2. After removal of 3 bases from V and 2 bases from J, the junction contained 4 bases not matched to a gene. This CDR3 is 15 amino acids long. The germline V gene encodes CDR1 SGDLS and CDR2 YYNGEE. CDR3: CASSAGLLNTGELFF. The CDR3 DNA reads TGTGCCAGCAGCGCGGGACTACTCAACACCGGGGAGCTGTTTTTT.

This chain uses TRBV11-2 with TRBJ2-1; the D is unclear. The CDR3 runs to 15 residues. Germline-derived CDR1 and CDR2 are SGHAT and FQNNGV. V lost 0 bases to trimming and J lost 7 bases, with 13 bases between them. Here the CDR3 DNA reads TGTGCCAGCAGCTTAGAAGCGCCTTCTGGGAATGAGCAGTTCTTC. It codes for CASSLEAPSGNEQFF.

In DNA, the CDR3 is TGTGCCAGCAGCCGGGGACGGGAACAAGAGACCCAGTACTTC. Translation gives CASSRGREQETQYF. The chain couples TRBV7-2 to TRBJ2-5; D is perhaps TRBD1 or TRBD2 (5 bases each). Germline values: CDR1 SGHTA, CDR2 FQGNSA. Between the trimmed V and J ends, which lost 5 bases and 2 bases, there was a span of 12 bases. This CDR3 is built from 14 residues. Looking up the rest from reference TRBV7-2 and TRBJ2-5 gives the full variable domain: GAGVSQSPSNKVTEKGKDVELRCDPISGHTALYWYRQSLGQGLEFLIYFQGNSAPDKSGLPSDRFSAERTGGSVSTLTIQRTQQEDSAVYLCASSRGREQETQYFGPGTRLLVL.

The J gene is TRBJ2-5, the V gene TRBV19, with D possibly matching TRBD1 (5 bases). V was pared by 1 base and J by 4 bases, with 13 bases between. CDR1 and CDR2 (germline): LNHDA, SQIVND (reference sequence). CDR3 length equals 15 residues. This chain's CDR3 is CASSIGSGIGETQYF. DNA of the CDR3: TGTGCCAGTAGTATAGGATCAGGGATTGGAGAGACCCAGTACTTC.